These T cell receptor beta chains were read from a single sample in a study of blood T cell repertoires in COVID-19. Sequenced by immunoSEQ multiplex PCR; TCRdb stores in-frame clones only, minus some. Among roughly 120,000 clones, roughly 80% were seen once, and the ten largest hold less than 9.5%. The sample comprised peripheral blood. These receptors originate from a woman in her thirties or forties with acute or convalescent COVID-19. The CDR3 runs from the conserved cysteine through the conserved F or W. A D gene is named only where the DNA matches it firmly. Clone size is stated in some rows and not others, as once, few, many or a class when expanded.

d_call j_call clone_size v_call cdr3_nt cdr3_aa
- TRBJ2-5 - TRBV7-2 TGTGCCAGCAGCTTAGTGCCGGGGGATCAAGAGACCCAGTACTTC CASSLVPGDQETQYF
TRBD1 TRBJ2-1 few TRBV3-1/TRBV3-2 TGTGCCAGCAGCCCTTTAGGGACAGTTAACAATGAGCAGTTCTTC CASSPLGTVNNEQFF
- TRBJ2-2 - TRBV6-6 TGTGCCAGCAGTTGGGGGACTCAAACGAACACCGGGGAGCTGTTTTTT CASSWGTQTNTGELFF
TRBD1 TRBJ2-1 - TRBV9 TGTGCCAGCAGCGTAGAGAGCGTCACAGGGGCATCTGAGCAGTTCTTC CASSVESVTGASEQFF
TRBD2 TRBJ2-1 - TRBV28 TGTGCGGGGGGGTACAATGAGCAGTTCTTC CAGGYNEQFF
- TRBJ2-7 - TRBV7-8 TGTGCCAGCAGCGACAATGACTCCTACGAGCAGTACTTC CASSDNDSYEQYF
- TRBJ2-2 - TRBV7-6 TGTGCCAGCAGCTCGAGGATTGGGGGGGCCTTTCCCGGGGAGCTGTTTTTT CASSSRIGGAFPGELFF
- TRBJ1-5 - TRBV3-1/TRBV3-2 TGTGCCAGCGGGCGACAAGGTCAGCCCCAGCATTTT CASGRQGQPQHF
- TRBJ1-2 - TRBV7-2 TGTGCCAGCAGCTTAAGAGTATACGCCCCCCGGGGAGGTCATGGCTACACCTTC CASSLRVYAPRGGHGYTF
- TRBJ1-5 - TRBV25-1 TGTGCCAGCAATCAAGGAGGAATTAGCAATCAGCCCCAGCATTTT CASNQGGISNQPQHF
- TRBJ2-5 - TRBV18 TGTGCCAGCTCACCACCGGGTACGGGTGGTGAGACCCAGTACTTC CASSPPGTGGETQYF
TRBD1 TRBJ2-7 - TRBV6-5 TGTGCCAGCAGTTACCTATCAGGGGGCTACGAGCAGTACTTC CASSYLSGGYEQYF
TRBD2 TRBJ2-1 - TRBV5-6 TGTGCCAGCAGCTTGCTTAGCGGGGGGGTCGATGAGCAGTTCTTC CASSLLSGGVDEQFF